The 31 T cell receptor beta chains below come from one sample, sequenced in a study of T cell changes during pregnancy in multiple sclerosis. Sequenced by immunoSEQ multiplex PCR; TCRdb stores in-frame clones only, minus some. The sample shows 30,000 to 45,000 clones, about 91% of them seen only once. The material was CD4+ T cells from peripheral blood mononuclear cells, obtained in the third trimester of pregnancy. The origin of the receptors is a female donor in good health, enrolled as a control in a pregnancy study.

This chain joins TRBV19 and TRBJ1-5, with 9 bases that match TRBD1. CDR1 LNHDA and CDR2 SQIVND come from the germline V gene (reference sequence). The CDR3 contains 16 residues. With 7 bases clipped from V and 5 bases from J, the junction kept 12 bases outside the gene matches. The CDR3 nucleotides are TGTGCCAGTACCCCGCGGACAGGGGTCTTGGATCAGCCCCAGCATTTT. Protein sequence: CASTPRTGVLDQPQHF.

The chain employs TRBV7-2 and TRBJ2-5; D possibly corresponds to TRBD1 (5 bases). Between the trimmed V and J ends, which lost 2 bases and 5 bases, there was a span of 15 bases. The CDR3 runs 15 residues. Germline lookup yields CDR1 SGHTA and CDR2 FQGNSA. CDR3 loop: CASSLLPRGVETQYF. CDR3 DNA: TGTGCCAGCAGCTTACTCCCTAGGGGTGTCGAGACCCAGTACTTC.

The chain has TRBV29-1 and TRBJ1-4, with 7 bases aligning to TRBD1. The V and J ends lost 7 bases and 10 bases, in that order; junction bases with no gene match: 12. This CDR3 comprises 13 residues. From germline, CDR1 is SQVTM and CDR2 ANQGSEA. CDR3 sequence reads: CSGKPRQGGKLFF. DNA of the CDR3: TGCAGCGGCAAACCCCGACAGGGCGGAAAACTGTTTTTT.

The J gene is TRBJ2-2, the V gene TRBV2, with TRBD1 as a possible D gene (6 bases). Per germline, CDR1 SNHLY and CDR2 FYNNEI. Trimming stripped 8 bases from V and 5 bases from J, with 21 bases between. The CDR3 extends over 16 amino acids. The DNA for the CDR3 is TGTGCCAGCCGGGCCCAGGATCTAAGGGGGACCGGGGAGCTGTTTTTT. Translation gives CASRAQDLRGTGELFF. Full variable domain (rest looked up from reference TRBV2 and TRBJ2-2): EPEVTQTPSHQVTQMGQEVILRCVPISNHLYFYWYRQILGQKVEFLVSFYNNEISEKSEIFDDQFSVERPDGSNFTLKIRSTKLEDSAMYFCASRAQDLRGTGELFFGEGSRLTVL.

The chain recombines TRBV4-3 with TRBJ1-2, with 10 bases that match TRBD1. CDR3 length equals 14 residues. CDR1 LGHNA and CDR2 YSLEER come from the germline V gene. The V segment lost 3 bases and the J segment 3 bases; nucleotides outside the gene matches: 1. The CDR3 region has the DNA TGCGCCAGCAGCCAGACAGGGGGCTACTATGGCTACACCTTC. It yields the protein CASSQTGGYYGYTF.

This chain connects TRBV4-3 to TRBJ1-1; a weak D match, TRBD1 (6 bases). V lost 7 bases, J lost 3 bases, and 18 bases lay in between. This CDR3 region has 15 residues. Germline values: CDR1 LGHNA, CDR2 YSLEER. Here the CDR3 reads CASTTTGSGDTEAFF. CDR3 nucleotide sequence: TGCGCCAGCACGACAACAGGGTCTGGTGACACTGAAGCTTTCTTT.

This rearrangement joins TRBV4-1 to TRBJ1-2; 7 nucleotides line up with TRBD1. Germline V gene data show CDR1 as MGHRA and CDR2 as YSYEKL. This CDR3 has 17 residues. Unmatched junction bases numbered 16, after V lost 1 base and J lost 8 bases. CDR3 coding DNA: TGCGCCAGCAGCCAAGTAGGAAGGGGGCAGGGAAAGTTAGGCTACACCTTC. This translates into CASSQVGRGQGKLGYTF.

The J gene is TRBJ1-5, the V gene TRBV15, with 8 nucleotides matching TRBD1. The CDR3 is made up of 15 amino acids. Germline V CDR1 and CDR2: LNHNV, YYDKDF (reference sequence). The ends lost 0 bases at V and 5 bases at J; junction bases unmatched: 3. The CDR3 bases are TGTGCCACCAGCAGAGATCCAGGGGGCTATCAGCCCCAGCATTTT. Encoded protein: CATSRDPGGYQPQHF.

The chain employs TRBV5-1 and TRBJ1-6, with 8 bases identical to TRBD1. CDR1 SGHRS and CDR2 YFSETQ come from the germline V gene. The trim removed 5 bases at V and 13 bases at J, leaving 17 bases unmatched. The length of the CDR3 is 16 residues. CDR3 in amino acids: CASSPATGTQGAPLHF. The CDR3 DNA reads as TGCGCCAGCAGTCCTGCGACAGGGACGCAGGGGGCTCCCCTCCACTTT.

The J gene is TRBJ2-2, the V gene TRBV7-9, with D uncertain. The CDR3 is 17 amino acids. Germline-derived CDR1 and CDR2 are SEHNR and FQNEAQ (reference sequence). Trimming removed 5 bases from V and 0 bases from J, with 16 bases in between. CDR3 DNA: TGTGCCAGCAGCCACGGTCCGAGACAAACGAACACCGGGGAGCTGTTTTTT. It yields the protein CASSHGPRQTNTGELFF.

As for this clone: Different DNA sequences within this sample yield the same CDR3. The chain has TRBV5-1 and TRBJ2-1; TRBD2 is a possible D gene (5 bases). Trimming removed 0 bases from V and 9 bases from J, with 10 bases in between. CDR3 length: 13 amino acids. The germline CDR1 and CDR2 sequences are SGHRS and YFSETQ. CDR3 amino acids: CASSLAGSGEQFF. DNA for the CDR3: TGCGCCAGCAGCTTGGCTGGCAGCGGTGAGCAGTTCTTC.

In DNA form, the CDR3 reads TGTGCCAGCAGTGAGGCGGGCCTTCATAGGGAGACCCAGTACTTC. Translation: CASSEAGLHRETQYF. The rearrangement joins TRBV2 to TRBJ2-5, with D perhaps TRBD2 (5 bases). The CDR3 runs to 15 residues. CDR1 is SNHLY, CDR2 FYNNEI, per germline. V lost 3 bases and J 5 bases, leaving 16 bases between the germline ends.

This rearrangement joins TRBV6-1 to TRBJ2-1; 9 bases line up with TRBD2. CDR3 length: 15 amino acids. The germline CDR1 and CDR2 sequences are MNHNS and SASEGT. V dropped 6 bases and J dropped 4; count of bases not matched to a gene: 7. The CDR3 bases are TGTGCCAGCAGGGGTTCGGGACTAGCTTACAATGAGCAGTTCTTC. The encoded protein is CASRGSGLAYNEQFF.

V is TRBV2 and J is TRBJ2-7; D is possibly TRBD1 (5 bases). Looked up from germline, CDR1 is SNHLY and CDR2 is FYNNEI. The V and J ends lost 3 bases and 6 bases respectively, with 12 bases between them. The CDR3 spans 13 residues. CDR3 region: CASSESQGGEQYF. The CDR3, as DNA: TGTGCCAGCAGTGAGTCGCAGGGCGGCGAGCAGTACTTC. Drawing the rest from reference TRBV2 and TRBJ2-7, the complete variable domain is EPEVTQTPSHQVTQMGQEVILRCVPISNHLYFYWYRQILGQKVEFLVSFYNNEISEKSEIFDDQFSVERPDGSNFTLKIRSTKLEDSAMYFCASSESQGGEQYFGPGTRLTVT.

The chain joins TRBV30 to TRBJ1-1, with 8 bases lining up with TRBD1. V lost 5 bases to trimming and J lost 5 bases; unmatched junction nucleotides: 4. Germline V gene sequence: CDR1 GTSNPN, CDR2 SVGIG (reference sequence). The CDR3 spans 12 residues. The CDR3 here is CAWGTGGTEAFF. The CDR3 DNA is TGTGCCTGGGGAACAGGGGGGACTGAAGCTTTCTTT.

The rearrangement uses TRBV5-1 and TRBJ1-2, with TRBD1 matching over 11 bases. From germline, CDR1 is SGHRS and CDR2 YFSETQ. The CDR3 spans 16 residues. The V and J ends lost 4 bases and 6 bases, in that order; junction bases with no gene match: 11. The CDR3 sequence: CASSPRTGGMSDGYTF. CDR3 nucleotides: TGCGCCAGCAGCCCCCGGACAGGGGGCATGAGTGATGGCTACACCTTC.

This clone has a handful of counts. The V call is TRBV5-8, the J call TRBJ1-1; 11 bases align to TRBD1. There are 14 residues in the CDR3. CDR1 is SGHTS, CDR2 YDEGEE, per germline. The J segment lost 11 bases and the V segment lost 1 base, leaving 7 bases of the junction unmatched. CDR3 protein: CASSLRTGGIEAFF. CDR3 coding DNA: TGTGCCAGCAGCTTGAGGACAGGGGGCATTGAGGCTTTCTTT.

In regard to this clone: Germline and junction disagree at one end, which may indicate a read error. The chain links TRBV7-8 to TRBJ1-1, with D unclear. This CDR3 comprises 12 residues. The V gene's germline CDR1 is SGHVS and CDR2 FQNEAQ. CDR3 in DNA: TGTGCCAGCAGCAACCTCGGCGGGATTGGGCTTTTT. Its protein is CASSNLGGIGLF. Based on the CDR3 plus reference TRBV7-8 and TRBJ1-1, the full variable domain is GAGVSQSPRYKVAKRGQDVALRCDPISGHVSLFWYQQALGQGPEFLTYFQNEAQLDKSGLPSDRFFAERPEGSVSTLKIQRTQQEDSAVYLCASSNLGGIGLFGQGTRLTVV.

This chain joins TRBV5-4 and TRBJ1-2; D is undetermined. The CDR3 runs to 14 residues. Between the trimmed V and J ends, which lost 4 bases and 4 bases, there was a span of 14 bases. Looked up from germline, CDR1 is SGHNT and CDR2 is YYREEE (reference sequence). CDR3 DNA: TGTGCCAGCAGCCAGGACCGAGGGTCCTATGGCTACACCTTC. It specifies CASSQDRGSYGYTF.

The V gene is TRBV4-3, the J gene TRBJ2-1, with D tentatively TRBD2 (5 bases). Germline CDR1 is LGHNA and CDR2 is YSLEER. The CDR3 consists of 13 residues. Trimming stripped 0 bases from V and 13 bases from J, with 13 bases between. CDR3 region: CASSQDGRTSQFF. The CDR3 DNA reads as TGCGCCAGCAGCCAAGATGGGCGGACTTCACAGTTCTTC.

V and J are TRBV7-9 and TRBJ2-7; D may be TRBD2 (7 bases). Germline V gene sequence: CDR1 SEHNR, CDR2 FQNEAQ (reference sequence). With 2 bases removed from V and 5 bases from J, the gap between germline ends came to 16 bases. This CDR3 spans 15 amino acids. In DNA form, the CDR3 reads TGTGCCAGCAGCTTAAGGGGGGGCGGGAACCACGAGCAGTACTTC. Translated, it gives CASSLRGGGNHEQYF.

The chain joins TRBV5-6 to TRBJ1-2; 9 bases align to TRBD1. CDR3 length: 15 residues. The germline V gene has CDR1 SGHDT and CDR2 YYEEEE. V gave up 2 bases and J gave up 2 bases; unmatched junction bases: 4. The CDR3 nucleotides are TGTGCCAGCAGCTTACCGGGACAGGGCAACTATGGCTACACCTTC. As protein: CASSLPGQGNYGYTF.

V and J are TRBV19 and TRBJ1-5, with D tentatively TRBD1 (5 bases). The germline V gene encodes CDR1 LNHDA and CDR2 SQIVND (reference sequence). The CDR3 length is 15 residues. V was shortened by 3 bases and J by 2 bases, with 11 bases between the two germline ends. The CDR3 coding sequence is TGTGCCAGTAGTATTTGGGGGGTGGGCAATCAGCCCCAGCATTTT. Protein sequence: CASSIWGVGNQPQHF.

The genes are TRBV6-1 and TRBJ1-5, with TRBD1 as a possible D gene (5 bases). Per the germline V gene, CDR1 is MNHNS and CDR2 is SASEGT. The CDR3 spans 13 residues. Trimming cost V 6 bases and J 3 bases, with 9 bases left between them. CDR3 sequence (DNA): TGTGCCAGCAGGGACAACTACAATCAGCCCCAGCATTTT. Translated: CASRDNYNQPQHF.

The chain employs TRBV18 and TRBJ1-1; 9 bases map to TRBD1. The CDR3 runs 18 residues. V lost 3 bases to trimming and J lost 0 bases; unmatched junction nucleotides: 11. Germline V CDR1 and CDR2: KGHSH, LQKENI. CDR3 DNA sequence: TGTGCCAGCTCACCGTTACCCGGGACAGGGCCCATGAACACTGAAGCTTTCTTT. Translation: CASSPLPGTGPMNTEAFF.

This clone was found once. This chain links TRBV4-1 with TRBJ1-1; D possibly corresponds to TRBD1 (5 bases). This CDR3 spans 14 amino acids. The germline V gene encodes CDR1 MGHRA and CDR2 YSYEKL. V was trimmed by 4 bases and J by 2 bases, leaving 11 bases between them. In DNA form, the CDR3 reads TGCGCCAGCAGCCTAACCGACAGCAACACTGAAGCTTTCTTT. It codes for CASSLTDSNTEAFF.

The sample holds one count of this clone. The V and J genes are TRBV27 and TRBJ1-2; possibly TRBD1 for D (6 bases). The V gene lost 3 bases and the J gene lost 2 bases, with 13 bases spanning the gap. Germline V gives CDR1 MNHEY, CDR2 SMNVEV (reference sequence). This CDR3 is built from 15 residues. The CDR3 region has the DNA TGTGCCAGCAGTTTCGGCCGCACAGGGAACTATGGCTACACCTTC. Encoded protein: CASSFGRTGNYGYTF.

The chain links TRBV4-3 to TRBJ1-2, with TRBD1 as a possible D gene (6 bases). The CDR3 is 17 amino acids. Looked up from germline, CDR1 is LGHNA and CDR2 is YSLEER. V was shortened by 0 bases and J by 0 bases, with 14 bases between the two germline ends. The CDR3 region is CASSQDQGPRANYGYTF. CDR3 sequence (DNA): TGCGCCAGCAGCCAAGATCAGGGGCCCCGAGCTAACTATGGCTACACCTTC.

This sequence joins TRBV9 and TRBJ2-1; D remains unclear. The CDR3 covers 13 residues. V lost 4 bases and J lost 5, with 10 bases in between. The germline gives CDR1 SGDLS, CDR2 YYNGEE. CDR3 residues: CASSLGSNNEQFF. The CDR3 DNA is TGTGCCAGCAGCCTCGGGTCCAACAATGAGCAGTTCTTC.

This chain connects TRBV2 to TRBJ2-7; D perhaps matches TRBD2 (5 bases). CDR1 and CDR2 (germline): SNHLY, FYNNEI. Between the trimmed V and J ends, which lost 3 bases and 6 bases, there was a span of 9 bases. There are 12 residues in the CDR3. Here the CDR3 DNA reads TGTGCCAGCAGTGAGTCGGGATTCGAGCAGTACTTC. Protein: CASSESGFEQYF.

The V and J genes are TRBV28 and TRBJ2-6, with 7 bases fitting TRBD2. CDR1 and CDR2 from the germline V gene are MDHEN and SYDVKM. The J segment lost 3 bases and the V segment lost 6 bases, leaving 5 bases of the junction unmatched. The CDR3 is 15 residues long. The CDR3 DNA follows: TGTGCCAGCAGCACCAGGGAGGGTGGGGCCAACGTCCTGACTTTC. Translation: CASSTREGGANVLTF.